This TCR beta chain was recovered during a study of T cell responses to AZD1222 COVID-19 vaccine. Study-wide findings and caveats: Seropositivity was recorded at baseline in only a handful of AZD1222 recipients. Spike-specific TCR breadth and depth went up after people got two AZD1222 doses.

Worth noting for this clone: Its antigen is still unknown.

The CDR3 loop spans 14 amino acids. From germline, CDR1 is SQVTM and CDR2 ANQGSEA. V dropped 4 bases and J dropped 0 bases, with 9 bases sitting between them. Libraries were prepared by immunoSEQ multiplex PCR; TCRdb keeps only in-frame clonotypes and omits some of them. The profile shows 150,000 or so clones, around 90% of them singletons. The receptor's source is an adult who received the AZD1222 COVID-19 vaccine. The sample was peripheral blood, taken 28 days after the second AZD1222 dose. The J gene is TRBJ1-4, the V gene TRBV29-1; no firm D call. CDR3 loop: CSVVGEATNEKLFF. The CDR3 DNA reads TGCAGCGTTGTCGGGGAGGCAACTAATGAAAAACTGTTTTTT.